The rows below give T cell receptor beta chains drawn from one sample of a study of cytotoxic CD8 clonotypes in ibrutinib-treated CLL. Repertoires were generated with immunoSEQ multiplex PCR, while TCRdb's copy carries only in-frame clones and drops some. Of 15,000 to 20,000 clones in the sample, about 70% are singletons; the top ten hold 25%. Sequences were derived from PBMCs, sampled after 12 months of ibrutinib treatment. Every receptor here comes from a human donor with chronic lymphocytic leukemia. CDR3s include the opening cysteine and the closing phenylalanine or tryptophan. Each record gives: clone size, V gene, CDR3 protein. Rows may omit the clone size; those that give it use once, few, many or a size class.

few | TRBV5-1 | CASSTRQDGTEAFF
few | TRBV19 | CASSEPGGEKLFF
NA | TRBV28 | CASSLGGRGETQYF
NA | TRBV7-7 | CASSFGGENEQFF
NA | TRBV27 | CASKVSTTASYEQYF
few | TRBV25-1 | CASSVGANYGYTF
NA | TRBV2 | CASRKTSGTYEQYF
NA | TRBV7-9 | CASSLAWGTTYEQYF
NA | TRBV28 | CASRAGASSYEQYF
few | TRBV19 | CASSPQGREQYF
once | TRBV14 | CASSQDWTGQQETQYF
once | TRBV19 | CASSGDRGGSFFSNQPQHF
NA | TRBV18 | CASSRSQGTRGTDTQYF
NA | TRBV6-1 | CAQGEGANTGELFF
NA | TRBV14 | CASSQAPYGYTF
few | TRBV6-6 | CASSPQGARYGYTF
NA | TRBV7-3 | CASSRQGGTREQYF
NA | TRBV7-6 | CASSLVAGGETQYF
once | TRBV6-6 | CASSGTSGTNTGELFF
NA | TRBV18 | CASSPPVVKELFF
NA | TRBV28 | CASRSGQLNQPQHF
few | TRBV5-4 | CASSLQGSTGELFF
few | TRBV18 | CASSPAAYEQYF
NA | TRBV5-3 | CALGTGTQETQYF
once | TRBV30 | CAWSVMYSNQPQHF
NA | TRBV6-1 | CASRAGQGGNQPQHF
NA | TRBV5-1 | CASSGDRGAFF
NA | TRBV30 | CAWRAMTDTGELFF
NA | TRBV19 | CASSPPRDSALSQPQHF
NA | TRBV30 | CAWSDTGQPQHF
NA | TRBV28 | CASHKRTAAYNEQFF
NA | TRBV4-1 | CASSPRVRVDEQYF
NA | TRBV7-9 | CASSLGHREGDTQYF
once | TRBV7-9 | CASSLRAGASYNEQFF
NA | TRBV5-1 | CASRAGTSVGLEQFF
NA | TRBV7-9 | CASSQGAGGYGYTF
NA | TRBV19 | CASSMRETRGNEQFF
few | TRBV7-2 | CASSFVGNEQFF
NA | TRBV28 | CGTHTVAGVYEQYF
NA | TRBV7-9 | CASSFSTGTVTIYF
NA | TRBV13 | CASSGRDRSYEQYF
NA | TRBV9 | CASSPRTSVETQYF
NA | TRBV19 | CASKVWGDSNQPQHF
NA | TRBV7-3 | CASSLSGTSGSVTDTQYF